This entry lists 8 T cell receptor beta chains sequenced from one sample in a study of early T cells in non-severe SARS-CoV-2 infection. A single record per CDR3 protein comes from TCRdb applying MiXCR to the 5' RACE reads. The sample consists of fewer than 80,000 distinct CDR3 sequences, more than 10% of them appearing once. Sequencing was performed on whole blood, taken at baseline. Every receptor here comes from an adult who was a healthcare worker with PCR-confirmed SARS-CoV-2 infection or an uninfected control (not recorded which). The donor label of this sample is uncertain.

Many counts were recorded for this clonotype. The chain has TRBV19 and TRBJ2-3, with D perhaps being TRBD1 or TRBD2 (5 bases each). Trimming took 8 bases from V and 4 from J, leaving 22 bases between them. The germline V gene encodes CDR1 LNHDA and CDR2 SQIVND (reference sequence). The CDR3 sequence is 16 residues long. The CDR3 DNA follows: TGTGCCAGTCGATACGCCGGGGCAGGGAAGGCAGATACGCAGTATTTT. This encodes CASRYAGAGKADTQYF.

This clonotype was detected many times. The CDR3 region is CASSLITGGELFF. DNA for the CDR3: TGTGCCAGCAGTTTAATTACAGGCGGGGAGCTGTTTTTT. The gene calls are TRBV12-3 or TRBV12-4 and TRBJ2-2; D might be TRBD1 (5 bases). The CDR3 covers 13 residues. V was cut by 2 bases and J by 7 bases, with 8 bases left in between.

This clonotype appeared a few times. The rearrangement links TRBV6-1 to TRBJ2-5; the D is unclear. Trimming stripped 2 bases from V and 4 bases from J, with 8 bases between. The CDR3 is 13 residues long. The germline CDR1 and CDR2 sequences are MNHNS and SASEGT. CDR3 in amino acids: CASSENHLETQYF. The CDR3 DNA is TGTGCCAGCAGTGAAAACCACCTAGAGACCCAGTACTTC.

The gene calls are TRBV2 and TRBJ1-1; 7 nucleotides match TRBD1. The V gene's germline CDR1 is SNHLY and CDR2 FYNNEI. This CDR3 is 16 amino acids long. V was clipped by 4 bases and J by 1 base; unmatched bases: 9. The CDR3 sequence is CASSVPWDSSNTEAFF. For the CDR3, the DNA is TGTGCCAGCAGTGTGCCTTGGGACAGTTCGAACACTGAAGCTTTCTTT.

This clonotype was picked up many times. The CDR3 DNA follows: TGTGCCAGCAGCGAACAGGGGAGTTACTATGGCTACACCTTC. This sequence encodes CASSEQGSYYGYTF. The genes are TRBV5-5 and TRBJ1-2; 7 bases match TRBD1. CDR3 size: 14 residues. Germline trimming cut 4 bases from V and 3 bases from J; bases unmatched to any gene: 6. Germline CDR1 and CDR2: SGHKS and YYEKEE (reference sequence). The full variable domain, with the rest looked up from reference TRBV5-5 and TRBJ1-2, is DAGVTQSPTHLIKTRGQQVTLRCSPISGHKSVSWYQQVLGQGPQFIFQYYEKEERGRGNFPDRFSARQFPNYSSELNVNALLLGDSALYLCASSEQGSYYGYTFGSGTRLTVV.

Only a few counts were recorded for this clonotype. The gene calls are TRBV12-3 or TRBV12-4 and TRBJ2-3; tentative D call: TRBD2 (6 bases). Trimming left V 2 bases short and J 3 bases short, with 12 bases between. The CDR3 has 15 amino acids. The chain's CDR3 is CASSLTGDGTDTQYF. In DNA form, the CDR3 reads TGTGCCAGCAGTTTAACGGGGGATGGTACAGATACGCAGTATTTT.

This clonotype was seen a few times. The J gene is TRBJ2-1, the V gene TRBV18, with D uncertain. Between the trimmed V and J ends, which lost 2 bases and 6 bases, there was a span of 14 bases. The germline CDR1 and CDR2 sequences are KGHSH and LQKENI. This CDR3 contains 15 residues. CDR3 sequence reads: CASSPALLSGNEQFF. The CDR3 nucleotides read TGTGCCAGCTCACCAGCCCTACTGTCGGGCAATGAGCAGTTCTTC.

V gene TRBV5-5 combines with J gene TRBJ2-7, with TRBD2 as a possible D gene (6 bases). Germline assignment: CDR1 SGHKS and CDR2 YYEKEE (reference sequence). The CDR3 extends over 13 amino acids. V was clipped by 4 bases and J by 2 bases, with 10 bases between them. CDR3 coding DNA: TGTGCCAGCAGCCGGGGACTGGCCTACGAGCAGTACGTC. Translated: CASSRGLAYEQYV.